These 25 T cell receptor beta chains share one sample of origin, sequenced in a study of T cell responses to AZD1222 COVID-19 vaccine. Sequenced by immunoSEQ multiplex PCR; TCRdb stores in-frame clones only, minus some. The repertoire holds approximately 180,000 clones, approximately 92% seen once, with more than 9% in the top ten. This sample comprised peripheral blood, obtained on day 0 of AZD1222 vaccination. These receptor sequences come from an adult in good health.

This sequence joins TRBV5-1 and TRBJ2-7; D ambiguous. CDR1 is SGHRS, CDR2 YFSETQ, per germline. The V gene lost 2 bases and the J gene lost 3 bases, with 9 bases spanning the gap. The CDR3 sequence is 13 residues long. DNA of the CDR3: TGCGCCAGCAGCTTCGAAGGCAGCTACGAGCAGTACTTC. It codes for CASSFEGSYEQYF.

This clone occurred once. The J gene is TRBJ2-1, the V gene TRBV5-6; tentatively, D is TRBD2 (6 bases). This CDR3 is 15 amino acids long. The germline V gene encodes CDR1 SGHDT and CDR2 YYEEEE. Trimming took off 0 bases at V and 7 bases at J, with 14 bases between the two ends. CDR3 sequence reads: CASSLALAMGNEQFF. CDR3 sequence (DNA): TGTGCCAGCAGCTTGGCGCTAGCGATGGGGAATGAGCAGTTCTTC.

The chain links TRBV7-6 to TRBJ2-3; 7 nucleotides match TRBD1. Germline CDR1 reads SGHVS; CDR2 reads FNYEAQ. V gave up 0 bases and J gave up 0 bases; unmatched junction bases: 3. The CDR3 is 16 amino acids. CDR3 sequence: CASSLAGTVSTDTQYF. CDR3 coding DNA: TGTGCCAGCAGCTTAGCAGGGACAGTAAGCACAGATACGCAGTATTTT.

Comment on this clone: Other DNA sequences within the sample encode an identical CDR3. J is TRBJ1-1 and V is TRBV19; D is unclear. The CDR3 loop spans 14 amino acids. Between the trimmed V and J ends, which lost 3 bases and 1 base, there was a span of 9 bases. Germline CDR1 and CDR2: LNHDA and SQIVND (reference sequence). The CDR3 sequence: CASSIGRKNTEAFF. The DNA for the CDR3 is TGTGCCAGTAGTATTGGACGGAAGAACACTGAAGCTTTCTTT.

This chain connects TRBV29-1 to TRBJ1-1, with 9 bases that match TRBD1. V lost 8 bases to trimming and J lost 1 base; unmatched junction nucleotides: 5. Germline V gives CDR1 SQVTM, CDR2 ANQGSEA. The CDR3 spans 13 residues. The CDR3: CSPSGQGNTEAFF. CDR3 in DNA: TGCAGCCCATCGGGACAGGGGAACACTGAAGCTTTCTTT.

The gene calls are TRBV4-3 and TRBJ1-2, with D hard to call. V lost 0 bases, J lost 5 bases, and 10 bases lay in between. CDR3 length: 14 residues. Looked up from germline, CDR1 is LGHNA and CDR2 is YSLEER. In nucleotides, the CDR3 is TGCGCCAGCAGCCAAGACAGGAGTTCGTATGGCTACACCTTC. Translating gives CASSQDRSSYGYTF.

V gene TRBV19 combines with J gene TRBJ1-1; D is unclear. The CDR3 covers 15 residues. CDR1 and CDR2 from the germline V gene are LNHDA and SQIVND (reference sequence). V lost 6 bases, J lost 0 bases, and 14 bases lay in between. CDR3 DNA: TGTGCCAGTAGCCACTCGACAAGAATGAACACTGAAGCTTTCTTT. Translating it yields CASSHSTRMNTEAFF.

The V and J genes are TRBV6-2 or TRBV6-3 and TRBJ2-1, with TRBD2 matching 14 bases. This CDR3 contains 19 residues. V trimming: 4 bases; J trimming: 1 base; junction bases outside the gene matches: 9. CDR1 and CDR2 (germline): MNHEY, SVGEGT. The DNA of the CDR3 is TGTGCCAGCAGTTCGGGGACTAGCGGGAGTTTGGGGTCCTACAATGAGCAGTTCTTC. Amino acid sequence: CASSSGTSGSLGSYNEQFF.

V is TRBV29-1 and J is TRBJ1-1; D ambiguous. The germline V gene encodes CDR1 SQVTM and CDR2 ANQGSEA. V was clipped by 5 bases and J by 4 bases, with 8 bases between them. This CDR3 region has 11 residues. CDR3 amino acids: CSVMGSTEAFF. The CDR3 nucleotides are TGCAGCGTTATGGGGAGCACTGAAGCTTTCTTT.

The rearrangement uses TRBV6-5 and TRBJ1-1, with no clear D. V was cut by 2 bases and J by 4 bases, with 5 bases left in between. This CDR3 region has 12 residues. Looked up from germline, CDR1 is MNHEY and CDR2 is SVGAGI. DNA of the CDR3: TGTGCCAGCAGTTACGGCGCCACTGAAGCTTTCTTT. Its translation: CASSYGATEAFF.

V is TRBV18 and J is TRBJ1-5, with 10 bases lining up with TRBD1. V lost 3 bases to trimming and J lost 7 bases; unmatched junction nucleotides: 9. The CDR3 length is 16 residues. From germline, CDR1 is KGHSH and CDR2 LQKENI. The CDR3 region has the DNA TGTGCCAGCTCACCGATCAGGGACAGGGGAGGACAGCCCCAGCATTTT. This encodes CASSPIRDRGGQPQHF.

The rearrangement links TRBV5-4 to TRBJ1-2, with D unresolved. This CDR3 contains 12 residues. Germline CDR1 and CDR2: SGHNT and YYREEE (reference sequence). Trimming removed 4 bases from V and 11 bases from J, with 15 bases in between. The chain's CDR3 is CASSADREGYTF. The CDR3 DNA reads TGTGCCAGCAGCGCGGACCGGGAGGGATACACCTTC.

The rearrangement joins TRBV14 to TRBJ1-2, with D unresolved. This CDR3 has 16 amino acids. V was clipped by 0 bases and J by 8 bases, with 19 bases between them. CDR1 is SGHDN and CDR2 is FVKESK in the germline V gene. The CDR3 spells CASSQDSVRRASGYTF. The CDR3 DNA reads TGTGCCAGCAGCCAAGACTCAGTTAGGAGGGCGTCGGGCTACACCTTC.

V and J are TRBV21-1 and TRBJ2-3; the table gives TRBD2 as D, unverified against the DNA. TRBV21-1 is a recognized pseudogene. The CDR3 spans 20 residues. In nucleotides, the CDR3 is TGTGCCAGCAGGCAAAAGGGGGTGGCGGGAGCACCCTCTAGCACAGATACGCAGTATTTT. This translates into CASRQKGVAGAPSSTDTQYF.

As DNA, the CDR3 is TGTGCCACTTGCAGGGCGTTTGAGGAGGGCGCTGAAGCTTTCTTT. It specifies CATCRAFEEGAEAFF. The chain couples TRBV10-3 to TRBJ1-1; TRBD1 is a possible D gene (5 bases). Trimming cost V 10 bases and J 6 bases, with 24 bases left between them. Per the germline V gene, CDR1 is ENHRY and CDR2 is SYGVKD. The CDR3 covers 15 residues.

The chain couples TRBV4-2 to TRBJ1-5; 9 nucleotides align to TRBD1. The CDR3 spans 16 residues. Germline V gene lookup returns CDR1 LGHNA and CDR2 YNFKEQ. V lost 3 bases and J lost 6; bases outside the gene matches: 9. In nucleotides, the CDR3 is TGTGCCAGCAGCCACGGGGGACAGGGAAGGTTTCAGCCCCAGCATTTT. Translated, it gives CASSHGGQGRFQPQHF.

The chain is built from TRBV10-3 and TRBJ1-2; D ambiguous. Deletions cut 0 bases from V and 5 bases from J, with 10 bases between. This CDR3 spans 14 amino acids. Germline V gives CDR1 ENHRY, CDR2 SYGVKD. CDR3 loop: CAISESGVLYGYTF. The DNA for the CDR3 is TGTGCCATCAGTGAGTCAGGAGTGCTGTATGGCTACACCTTC.

The J gene is TRBJ1-1, the V gene TRBV3-1 (or the pseudogene TRBV3-2); no clear D. CDR1 LGHDT and CDR2 YNNKEL come from the germline V gene (reference sequence). Between the trimmed V and J ends, which lost 0 bases and 5 bases, there was a span of 4 bases. The CDR3 runs 12 residues. CDR3 sequence reads: CASSQEGTEAFF. The CDR3 DNA is TGTGCCAGCAGCCAAGAGGGGACTGAAGCTTTCTTT.

This clone was found once. This chain links TRBV3-1 (or the pseudogene TRBV3-2) with TRBJ1-1; TRBD1 matches 8 bases. The CDR3 sequence is 14 residues long. Germline loops: CDR1 LGHDT, CDR2 YNNKEL (reference sequence). V trimming: 4 bases; J trimming: 11 bases; junction bases outside the gene matches: 12. The CDR3 DNA reads TGTGCCAGCAGCCCCGTAAGTAGGGACAGGACGGCTTTCTTT. Translating gives CASSPVSRDRTAFF.

The CDR3 coding sequence is TGTGCCAGCAGTTACTCGAAGGCTAGCCAAGAGACCCAGTACTTC. Encoded protein: CASSYSKASQETQYF. The V gene is TRBV6-5, the J gene TRBJ2-5; D ambiguous. Germline values: CDR1 MNHEY, CDR2 SVGAGI. This CDR3 has 15 amino acids. V was pared by 0 bases and J by 1 base, with 9 bases between.

The gene calls are TRBV6-5 and TRBJ1-4; 7 nucleotides line up with TRBD1. This CDR3 has 15 amino acids. Germline values: CDR1 MNHEY, CDR2 SVGAGI. V shed 2 bases, J shed 2 bases, and the junction held 2 bases outside the gene matches. In DNA, the CDR3 is TGTGCCAGCAGTTACGTACAGGGGACTAATGAAAAACTGTTTTTT. This encodes CASSYVQGTNEKLFF.

The chain has TRBV28 and TRBJ2-2, with D perhaps matching TRBD1 or TRBD2 (5 bases each). The CDR3 consists of 15 residues. Deletions cut 3 bases from V and 1 base from J, with 9 bases between. Germline-derived CDR1 and CDR2 are MDHEN and SYDVKM. The CDR3 loop is CASSFWDGNTGELFF. CDR3 nucleotides: TGTGCCAGCAGTTTTTGGGACGGGAACACCGGGGAGCTGTTTTTT.

This clone occurred once. The genes are TRBV5-8 and TRBJ2-2; D is unclear. The V gene's germline CDR1 is SGHTS and CDR2 YDEGEE. This CDR3 contains 14 residues. V lost 1 base and J lost 3, with 7 bases in between. The CDR3 bases are TGTGCCAGCAGCTTGTGGGCCTACACCGGGGAGCTGTTTTTT. Translating gives CASSLWAYTGELFF.

The chain links TRBV3-1 (or the pseudogene TRBV3-2) to TRBJ1-4, with 8 nucleotides matching TRBD1. V was clipped by 0 bases and J by 4 bases; unmatched bases: 4. The CDR3 has 16 residues. Germline assignment: CDR1 LGHDT and CDR2 YNNKEL (reference sequence). CDR3 residues: CASSQDDRGGNEKLFF. CDR3 DNA: TGTGCCAGCAGCCAAGACGACAGGGGCGGTAATGAAAAACTGTTTTTT.

The chain employs TRBV19 and TRBJ2-6, with D unresolved. The CDR3 is 16 amino acids. Trimming pared 5 bases from V and 0 bases from J, leaving 11 bases between. CDR1 is LNHDA, CDR2 SQIVND, per germline (reference sequence). Written as DNA, the CDR3 is TGTGCCAGTAGTCCTCAACTGTTCTCTGGGGCCAACGTCCTGACTTTC. This gives the protein CASSPQLFSGANVLTF.